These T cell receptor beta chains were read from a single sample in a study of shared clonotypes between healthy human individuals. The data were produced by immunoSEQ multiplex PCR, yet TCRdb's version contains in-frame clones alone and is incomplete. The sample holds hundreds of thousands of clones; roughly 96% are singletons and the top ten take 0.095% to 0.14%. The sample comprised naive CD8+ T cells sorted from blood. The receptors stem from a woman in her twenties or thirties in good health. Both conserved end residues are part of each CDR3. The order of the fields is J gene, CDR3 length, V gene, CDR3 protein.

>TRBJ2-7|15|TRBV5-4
CASSLEGLAGVEQYF
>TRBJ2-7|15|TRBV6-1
CASSEAGGLGYEQYF
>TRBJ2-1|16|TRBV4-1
CASSQLAGLADNEQFF
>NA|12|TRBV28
CASSFSSYEQYF
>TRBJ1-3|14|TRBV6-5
CASSSSGSLGTIYF
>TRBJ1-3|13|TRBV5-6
CASSLRPGHTGDF
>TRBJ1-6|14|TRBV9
CASSSGTDNSPLHF
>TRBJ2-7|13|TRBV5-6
CASSLGVSYEQYF
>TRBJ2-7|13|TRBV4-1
CASSQRQGSEQYF
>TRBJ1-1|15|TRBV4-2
CASSPTGGVDTEAFF
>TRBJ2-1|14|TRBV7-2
CAILEAGLPNEQFF
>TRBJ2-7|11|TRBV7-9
CASSFSHEQYF
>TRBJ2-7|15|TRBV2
CASSPIAGSSYEQYF
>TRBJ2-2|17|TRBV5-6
CASSWTSGSLHTGELFF
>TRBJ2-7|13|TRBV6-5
CASTPSAIFEQYF
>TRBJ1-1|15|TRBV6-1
CASSENRGLNTEAFF
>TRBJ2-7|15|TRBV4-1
CASSQYEGGTYEQYF
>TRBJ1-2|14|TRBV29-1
CSVSTGDYNYGYTF
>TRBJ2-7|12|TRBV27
CASSSGPYEQYF
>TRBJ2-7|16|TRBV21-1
CASSKYGRGSIYEQYF
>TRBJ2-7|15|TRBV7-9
CASSLVPSGAYEQYF
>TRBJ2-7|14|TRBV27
CASSFSGQNYEQYF
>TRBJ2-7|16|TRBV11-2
CASSHISGGGAYEQYF
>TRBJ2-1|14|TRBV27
CASSYGTSGNGQFF
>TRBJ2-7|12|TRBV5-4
CASSGGGVEQYF
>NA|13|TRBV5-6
CASSFSGAYEQYF
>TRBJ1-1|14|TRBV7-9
CASSLGSFVTEAFF
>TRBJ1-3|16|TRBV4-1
CASSRVRDRSGNTIYF
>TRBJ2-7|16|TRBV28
CASSYPLDRRVYEQYF
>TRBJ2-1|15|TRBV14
CASSHFSGSHNEQFF